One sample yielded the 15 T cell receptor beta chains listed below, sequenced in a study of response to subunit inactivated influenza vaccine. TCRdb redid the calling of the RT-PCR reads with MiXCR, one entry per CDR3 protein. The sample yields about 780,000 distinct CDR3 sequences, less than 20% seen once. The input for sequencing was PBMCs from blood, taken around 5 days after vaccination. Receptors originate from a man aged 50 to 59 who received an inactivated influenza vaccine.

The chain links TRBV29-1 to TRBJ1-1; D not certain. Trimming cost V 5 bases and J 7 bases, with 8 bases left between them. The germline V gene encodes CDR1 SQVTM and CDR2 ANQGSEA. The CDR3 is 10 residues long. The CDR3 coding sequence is TGCAGCGTTCGGCCCAATGAAGCTTTCTTT. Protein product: CSVRPNEAFF.

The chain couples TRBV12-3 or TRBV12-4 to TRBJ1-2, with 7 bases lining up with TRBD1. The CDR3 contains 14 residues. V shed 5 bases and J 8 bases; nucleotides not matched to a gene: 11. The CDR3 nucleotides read TGTGCCAGCAGTCCTTCTACAGGGGCGAGGGGCTACACCTTC. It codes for CASSPSTGARGYTF.

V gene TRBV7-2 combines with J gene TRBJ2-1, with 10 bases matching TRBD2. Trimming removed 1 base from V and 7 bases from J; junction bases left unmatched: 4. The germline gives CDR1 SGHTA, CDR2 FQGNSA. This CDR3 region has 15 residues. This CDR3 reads CASSLDGLAVNEQFF. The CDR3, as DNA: TGTGCCAGCAGCTTAGATGGACTAGCGGTAAATGAGCAGTTCTTC.

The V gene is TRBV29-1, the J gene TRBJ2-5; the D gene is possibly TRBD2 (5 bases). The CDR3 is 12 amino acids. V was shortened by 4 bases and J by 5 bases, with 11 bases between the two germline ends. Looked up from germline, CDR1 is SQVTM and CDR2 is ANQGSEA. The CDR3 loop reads CSVVTGMETQYF. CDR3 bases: TGCAGCGTTGTGACGGGGATGGAGACCCAGTACTTC.

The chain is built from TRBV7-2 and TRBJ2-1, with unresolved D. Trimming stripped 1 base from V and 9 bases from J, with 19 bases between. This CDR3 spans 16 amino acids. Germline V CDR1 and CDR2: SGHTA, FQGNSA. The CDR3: CASSLGLGITHSEQFF. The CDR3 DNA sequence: TGTGCCAGCAGCTTAGGTTTGGGGATCACCCACAGTGAGCAGTTCTTC.

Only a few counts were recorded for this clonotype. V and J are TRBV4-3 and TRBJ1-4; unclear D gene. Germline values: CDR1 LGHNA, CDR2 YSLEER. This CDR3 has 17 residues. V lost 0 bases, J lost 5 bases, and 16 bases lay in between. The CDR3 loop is CASSQDRPGSSNEKLFF. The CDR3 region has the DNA TGCGCCAGCAGCCAAGATCGTCCCGGCTCATCCAATGAAAAACTGTTTTTT.

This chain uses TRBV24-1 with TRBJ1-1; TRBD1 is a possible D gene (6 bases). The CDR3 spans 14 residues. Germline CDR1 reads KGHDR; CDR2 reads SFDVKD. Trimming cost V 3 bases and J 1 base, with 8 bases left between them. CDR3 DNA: TGTGCCACCAGTGATACACAGGGGAACACTGAAGCTTTCTTT. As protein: CATSDTQGNTEAFF.

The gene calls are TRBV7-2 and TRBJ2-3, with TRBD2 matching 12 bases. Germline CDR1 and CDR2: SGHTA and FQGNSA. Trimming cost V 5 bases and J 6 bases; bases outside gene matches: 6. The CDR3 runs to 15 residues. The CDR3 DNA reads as TGTGCCAGCAGCCAGACTAGCGGGAGTTTCGATACGCAGTATTTT. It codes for CASSQTSGSFDTQYF.

The CDR3 DNA reads as TGCAGTGCTAGAACAGGGGTGGATGAAAAACTGTTTTTT. Translating it yields CSARTGVDEKLFF. This rearrangement joins TRBV20-1 to TRBJ1-4, with 7 positions matching TRBD1. In germline, CDR1 is DFQATT, CDR2 SNEGSKA (reference sequence). V trimming: 2 bases; J trimming: 6 bases; junction bases outside the gene matches: 3. The CDR3 runs 13 residues.

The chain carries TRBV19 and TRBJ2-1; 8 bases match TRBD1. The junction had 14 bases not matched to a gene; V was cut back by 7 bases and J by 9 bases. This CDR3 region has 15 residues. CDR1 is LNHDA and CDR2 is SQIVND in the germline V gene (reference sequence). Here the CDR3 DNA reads TGTGCCAGTATCCCGGCGGGGACAGGAATTAGTGAGCAGTTCTTC. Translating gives CASIPAGTGISEQFF.

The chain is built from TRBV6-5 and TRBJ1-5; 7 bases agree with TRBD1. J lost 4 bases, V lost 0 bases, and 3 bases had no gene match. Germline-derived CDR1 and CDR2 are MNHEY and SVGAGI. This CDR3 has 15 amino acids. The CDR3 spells CASSYSRQGNQPQHF. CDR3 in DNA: TGTGCCAGCAGTTACTCGAGACAGGGTAATCAGCCCCAGCATTTT.

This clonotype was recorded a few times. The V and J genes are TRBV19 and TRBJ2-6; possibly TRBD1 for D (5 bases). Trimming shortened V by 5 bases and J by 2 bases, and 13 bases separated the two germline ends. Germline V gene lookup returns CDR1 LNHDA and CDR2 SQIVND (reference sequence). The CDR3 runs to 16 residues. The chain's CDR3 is CASSPRFRAGANVLTF. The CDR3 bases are TGTGCCAGTAGTCCACGTTTCAGGGCTGGGGCCAACGTCCTGACTTTC.

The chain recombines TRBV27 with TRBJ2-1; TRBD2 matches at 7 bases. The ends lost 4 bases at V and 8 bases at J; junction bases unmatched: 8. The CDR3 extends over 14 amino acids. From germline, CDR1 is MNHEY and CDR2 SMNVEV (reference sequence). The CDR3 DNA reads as TGTGCCAGCAGTTGGTCCGGGACTATTTATGAGCAGTTCTTC. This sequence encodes CASSWSGTIYEQFF.

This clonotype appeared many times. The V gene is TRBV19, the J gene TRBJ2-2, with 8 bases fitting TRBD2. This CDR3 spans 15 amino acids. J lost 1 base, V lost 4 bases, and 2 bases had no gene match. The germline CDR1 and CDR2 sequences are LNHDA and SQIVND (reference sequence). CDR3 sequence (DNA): TGTGCCAGTAGTAAACTAGCGGTGAACACCGGGGAGCTGTTTTTT. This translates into CASSKLAVNTGELFF.

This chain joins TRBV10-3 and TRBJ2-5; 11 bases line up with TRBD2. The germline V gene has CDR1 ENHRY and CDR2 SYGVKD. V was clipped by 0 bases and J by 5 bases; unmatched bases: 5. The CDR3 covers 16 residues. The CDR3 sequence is CAISESRLAGMETQYF. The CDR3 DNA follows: TGTGCCATCAGTGAGTCCCGACTAGCGGGGATGGAGACCCAGTACTTC.